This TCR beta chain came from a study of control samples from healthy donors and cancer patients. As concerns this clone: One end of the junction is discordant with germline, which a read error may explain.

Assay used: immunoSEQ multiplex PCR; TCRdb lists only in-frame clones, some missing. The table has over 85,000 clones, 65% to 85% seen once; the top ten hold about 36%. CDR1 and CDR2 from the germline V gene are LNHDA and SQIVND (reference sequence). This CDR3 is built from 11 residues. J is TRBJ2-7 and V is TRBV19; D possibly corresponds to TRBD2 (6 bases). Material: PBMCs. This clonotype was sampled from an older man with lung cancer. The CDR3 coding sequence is TGTGCCAGTAGTTTGACCGGGACTTCCTTTTTT. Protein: CASSLTGTSFF.